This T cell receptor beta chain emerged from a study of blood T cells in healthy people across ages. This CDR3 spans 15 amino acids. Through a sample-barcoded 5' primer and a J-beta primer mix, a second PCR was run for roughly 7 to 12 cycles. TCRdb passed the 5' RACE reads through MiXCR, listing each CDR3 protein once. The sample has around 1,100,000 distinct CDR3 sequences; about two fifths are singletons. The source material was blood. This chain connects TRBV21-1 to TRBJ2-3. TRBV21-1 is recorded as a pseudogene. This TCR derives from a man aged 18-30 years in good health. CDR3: CASSEHNVSTDTQYF. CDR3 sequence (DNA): TGTGCCAGCAGCGAGCACAACGTGAGCACAGATACGCAGTATTTT.